The 28 T cell receptor beta chains given below trace back to one sample, sequenced in a study of shared clonotypes between healthy human individuals. TCRdb keeps only in-frame clones here, not all; method: immunoSEQ multiplex PCR. The sample yields about half a million clones, over 70% seen once. Sample: PBMCs. These receptors all stem from a woman in her 40s in good health. Some clones in this sample may be carry-over from other donors' samples.

The chain is built from TRBV28 and TRBJ2-2; D is unclear. The length of the CDR3 is 17 residues. The germline V gene encodes CDR1 MDHEN and CDR2 SYDVKM. The V gene lost 5 bases and the J gene lost 4 bases, with 20 bases spanning the gap. This CDR3 is CASSIQERIVSTGELFF. The CDR3 coding sequence is TGTGCCAGCAGTATACAAGAGCGAATAGTGAGCACCGGGGAGCTGTTTTTT. Supplemented by reference TRBV28 and TRBJ2-2, the full variable domain reads DVKVTQSSRYLVKRTGEKVFLECVQDMDHENMFWYRQDPGLGLRLIYFSYDVKMKEKGDIPEGYSVSREKKERFSLILESASTNQTSMYLCASSIQERIVSTGELFFGEGSRLTVL.

The genes are TRBV5-1 and TRBJ2-3, with D possibly being TRBD2 (6 bases). Trimming stripped 4 bases from V and 6 bases from J, with 15 bases between. Looked up from germline, CDR1 is SGHRS and CDR2 is YFSETQ. There are 14 residues in the CDR3. This CDR3 is CASSGGGDLDTQYF. DNA of the CDR3: TGCGCCAGCAGCGGGGGAGGAGATCTCGATACGCAGTATTTT. Using reference TRBV5-1 and TRBJ2-3 for the parts outside the CDR3, the full variable domain is KAGVTQTPRYLIKTRGQQVTLSCSPISGHRSVSWYQQTPGQGLQFLFEYFSETQRNKGNFPGRFSGRQFSNSRSEMNVSTLELGDSALYLCASSGGGDLDTQYFGPGTRLTVL.

Of note for this clone: With only one base between it and a far larger clone, this is likely a read error. V usage is TRBV4-2 and J usage is TRBJ2-5; 13 bases match TRBD2. Germline CDR1 and CDR2: LGHNA and YNFKEQ. J lost 4 bases, V lost 1 base, and 15 bases had no gene match. CDR3 length: 20 residues. The CDR3 DNA reads as TGTGCCAGCAGCCAAGTTTCGGTGGGACTAGCGGGATATTTCGTAGAGACCCAGTACTTC. This codes for CASSQVSVGLAGYFVETQYF.

A word on this clone: It differs at one base from a far larger clone, so likely a read error. The chain has TRBV11-2 and TRBJ1-1, with TRBD1 as a possible D gene (5 bases). The V end lost 1 base, the J end lost 4 bases, and 10 bases lay between the germline ends. Germline V gives CDR1 SGHAT, CDR2 FQNNGV. The CDR3 is made up of 14 amino acids. The CDR3 nucleotides are TGTGCCAGCAGCTTAGGGGGGAGCTGCACTGAAGCTTTCTTT. Translation: CASSLGGSCTEAFF. Together with reference TRBV11-2 and TRBJ1-1, the CDR3 gives the full variable domain: EAGVAQSPRYKIIEKRQSVAFWCNPISGHATLYWYQQILGQGPKLLIQFQNNGVVDDSQLPKDRFSAERLKGVDSTLKIQPAKLEDSAVYLCASSLGGSCTEAFFGQGTRLTVV.

The chain couples TRBV5-1 to TRBJ1-4, with TRBD1 matching over 9 bases. With V trimmed by 4 bases and J by 3 bases, 16 bases remained unmatched. This CDR3 has 19 amino acids. CDR1 and CDR2 from the germline V gene are SGHRS and YFSETQ. The CDR3 DNA reads TGCGCCAGCAGCGGATACCGGACAGGGGCCGAGAGATCTAATGAAAAACTGTTTTTT. It encodes CASSGYRTGAERSNEKLFF.

The J gene is TRBJ1-2, the V gene TRBV30; D possibly corresponds to TRBD1 (5 bases). V lost 5 bases and J 4 bases, leaving 8 bases between the germline ends. The CDR3 has 11 amino acids. Germline CDR1 is GTSNPN and CDR2 is SVGIG (reference sequence). The CDR3 DNA sequence: TGTGCCTGGGGGGGGTCCTATGGCTACACCTTC. Amino acids: CAWGGSYGYTF.

The rearrangement joins TRBV10-3 to TRBJ2-5; D gene ambiguous. CDR1 is ENHRY and CDR2 is SYGVKD in the germline V gene. The ends were cut back, 4 bases at V and 3 bases at J, with 9 bases in the middle. The CDR3 sequence is 13 residues long. The CDR3 loop is CAISGGGKETQYF. CDR3 in DNA: TGTGCCATCAGTGGAGGCGGTAAAGAGACCCAGTACTTC.

About this clone: Since a far larger clone is one base different, this is likely a read error. This chain uses TRBV25-1 with TRBJ2-7, with 7 bases fitting TRBD1. V lost 5 bases, J lost 4 bases, and 8 bases stayed unmatched. There are 14 residues in the CDR3. CDR1 and CDR2 (germline): MGHDK, SYGVNS. Here the CDR3 reads CASSRIGGTYEQYF. CDR3 DNA: TGTGCCAGCAGTCGGATAGGGGGCACATACGAGCAGTACTTC.

This clone was observed a single time. The chain couples TRBV19 to TRBJ2-7; D call uncertain. CDR3 length: 13 residues. From germline, CDR1 is LNHDA and CDR2 SQIVND (reference sequence). The V gene lost 3 bases and the J gene lost 5 bases, with 11 bases spanning the gap. CDR3: CASSIGTPNEQYF. In DNA, the CDR3 is TGTGCCAGTAGTATTGGCACTCCCAACGAGCAGTACTTC.

In DNA, the CDR3 is TGTGCCAGCAGCTACTCGACAGGACGGGCGGGTGAGCAGTACTTC. The encoded protein is CASSYSTGRAGEQYF. This sequence joins TRBV13 and TRBJ2-7; tentatively, D is TRBD1 (6 bases). The germline V gene encodes CDR1 PRHDT and CDR2 FYEKMQ (reference sequence). This CDR3 is 15 amino acids long. Between the trimmed V and J ends, which lost 4 bases and 7 bases, there was a span of 20 bases.

The V gene is TRBV11-2, the J gene TRBJ2-1, with D possibly being TRBD2 (6 bases). The CDR3 loop spans 16 amino acids. Germline CDR1 and CDR2: SGHAT and FQNNGV. The V end lost 5 bases, the J end lost 0 bases, and 14 bases lay between the germline ends. The CDR3 protein is CASSRSSGASYNEQFF. CDR3 nucleotide sequence: TGTGCCAGCAGCCGTAGCTCGGGAGCCTCCTACAATGAGCAGTTCTTC.

As to this clone: Germline is not matched at one junction end, which may reflect a read error. The chain employs TRBV7-7 and TRBJ2-1, with 11 positions matching TRBD2. The CDR3 consists of 14 residues. Germline V gene sequence: CDR1 SSHAT, CDR2 FNYEAQ (reference sequence). CDR3 in amino acids: CASSLAGGNNEQFF. CDR3 DNA sequence: TGTGCTAGCAGCTTAGCGGGAGGGAACAATGAGCAGTTCTTC.

The chain joins TRBV9 to TRBJ2-6; D perhaps matches TRBD1 (6 bases). The V gene's germline CDR1 is SGDLS and CDR2 YYNGEE. V shed 5 bases and J shed 0 bases, with 12 bases lying between them. The CDR3 has 16 amino acids. In DNA form, the CDR3 reads TGTGCCAGCAGAAGGGGGAGCGACTCTGGGGCCAACGTCCTGACTTTC. Translation gives CASRRGSDSGANVLTF.

Comments on this clone: This likely came from a read error, as a far larger clone is one base away. The chain recombines TRBV6-1 with TRBJ1-2; D uncertain. Trimming shortened V by 4 bases and J by 10 bases, and 13 bases separated the two germline ends. This CDR3 contains 12 residues. Per the germline V gene, CDR1 is MNHNS and CDR2 is SASEGT. CDR3 DNA sequence: TGTGCCAGCAGTGCCAGGATGGGTGTCTACACCTTC. Its protein is CASSARMGVYTF.

The chain joins TRBV6-1 to TRBJ2-5; 8 bases map to TRBD2. This CDR3 is built from 16 residues. Trimming cost V 3 bases and J 3 bases; bases outside gene matches: 9. Germline CDR1 reads MNHNS; CDR2 reads SASEGT. CDR3 sequence reads: CASSEAGGVKKETQYF. The DNA of the CDR3 is TGTGCCAGCAGTGAGGCGGGAGGCGTGAAGAAAGAGACCCAGTACTTC.

The table lists this clone with a few counts. This sequence is one base from a far larger clone and is likely a read error. The V gene is TRBV6-4, the J gene TRBJ1-2; tentatively, D is TRBD1 (6 bases). Germline lookup yields CDR1 MRHNA and CDR2 SNTAGT. Between the trimmed V and J ends, which lost 1 base and 5 bases, there was a span of 11 bases. CDR3 length: 14 amino acids. The DNA of the CDR3 is TGTGCCAGCAGTGACTTAGCAGGGGTTTATGGCTACACCTTC. This translates into CASSDLAGVYGYTF.

A word on this clone: With a much larger clone just one base away, this may be a read error. V usage is TRBV4-1 and J usage is TRBJ2-3; possibly TRBD2 for D (6 bases). The CDR3 totals 15 residues. Trimming took off 5 bases at V and 6 bases at J, with 18 bases between the two ends. Germline assignment: CDR1 MGHRA and CDR2 YSYEKL. The CDR3 spells CASSKGGTTKDTQYF. The CDR3 nucleotides are TGCGCCAGCAGCAAGGGAGGTACCACAAAGGATACGCAGTATTTT.

The V call is TRBV10-3, the J call TRBJ2-2; 8 nucleotides line up with TRBD2. Losses at the gene ends were 7 bases for V and 4 bases for J; bases not matched to a gene: 14. The CDR3 covers 17 residues. Per the germline V gene, CDR1 is ENHRY and CDR2 is SYGVKD. The CDR3 here is CAINADLAGGSTGELFF. Written as DNA, the CDR3 is TGTGCCATCAATGCGGATTTGGCGGGAGGCTCCACCGGGGAGCTGTTTTTT.

J is TRBJ1-1 and V is TRBV25-1; D may be TRBD1 (5 bases). The CDR3 has 14 residues. Germline loops: CDR1 MGHDK, CDR2 SYGVNS. The V gene lost 3 bases and the J gene lost 6 bases, with 14 bases spanning the gap. The CDR3 region is CASSDPRTNSEAFF. In DNA, the CDR3 is TGTGCCAGCAGTGATCCCCGGACAAATTCTGAAGCTTTCTTT.

A few counts support this clone. V usage is TRBV7-8 and J usage is TRBJ1-3; possibly TRBD1 for D (5 bases). The CDR3 covers 15 residues. Trimming took 2 bases from V and 1 from J, leaving 9 bases between them. Germline CDR1 and CDR2: SGHVS and FQNEAQ. The CDR3 reads CASSLQGASGNTIYF. CDR3 sequence (DNA): TGTGCCAGCAGCTTACAGGGTGCTTCTGGAAACACCATATATTTT.

V usage is TRBV5-1 and J usage is TRBJ2-3; 10 nucleotides match TRBD2. V was clipped by 4 bases and J by 0 bases; unmatched bases: 2. The V gene's germline CDR1 is SGHRS and CDR2 YFSETQ. The CDR3 covers 15 residues. CDR3 in DNA: TGCGCCAGCAGCCCTAGCGGGAGAAGCACAGATACGCAGTATTTT. Its translation is CASSPSGRSTDTQYF.

The V and J genes are TRBV28 and TRBJ1-5; 7 bases are a match to TRBD1. The J segment lost 3 bases and the V segment lost 2 bases, leaving 7 bases of the junction unmatched. Looked up from germline, CDR1 is MDHEN and CDR2 is SYDVKM. CDR3 size: 16 residues. The CDR3 DNA sequence: TGTGCCAGCAGTTTACTTACAGGGGTTTACAATCAGCCCCAGCATTTT. Its translation is CASSLLTGVYNQPQHF.

This chain uses TRBV13 with TRBJ2-7; the D gene is possibly TRBD2 (5 bases). The CDR3 is made up of 14 amino acids. Germline CDR1 is PRHDT and CDR2 is FYEKMQ (reference sequence). V gave up 5 bases and J gave up 2 bases, with 13 bases separating them. Here the CDR3 reads CASSHREGAYEQYF. Written as DNA, the CDR3 is TGTGCCAGCAGCCACCGTGAGGGAGCCTACGAGCAGTACTTC.

The V gene is TRBV9, the J gene TRBJ2-3; a possible D gene is TRBD1 (6 bases). This CDR3 contains 15 residues. Trimming removed 3 bases from V and 0 bases from J, with 11 bases in between. CDR1 SGDLS and CDR2 YYNGEE come from the germline V gene. In DNA, the CDR3 is TGTGCCAGCAGCGCCGTACAGGGTAGCACAGATACGCAGTATTTT. It specifies CASSAVQGSTDTQYF.

The genes are TRBV11-2 and TRBJ2-1; D is perhaps TRBD2 (5 bases). The V and J ends lost 5 bases and 8 bases respectively, with 16 bases between them. The CDR3 is made up of 14 amino acids. Germline values: CDR1 SGHAT, CDR2 FQNNGV. The CDR3 here is CASSRGLSVDEQFF. DNA for the CDR3: TGTGCCAGCAGCCGTGGACTTAGCGTTGATGAGCAGTTCTTC.

The chain recombines TRBV18 with TRBJ2-5; tentatively, D is TRBD1 or TRBD2 (5 bases each). V was clipped by 6 bases and J by 4 bases, with 18 bases between them. The length of the CDR3 is 15 residues. Germline CDR1 is KGHSH and CDR2 is LQKENI. The CDR3 spells CASSPGTTGLETQYF. CDR3 DNA sequence: TGTGCCAGCTCGCCCGGGACCACGGGATTAGAGACCCAGTACTTC.

A remark on this clone: This sample includes further DNA sequences coding for the same CDR3. V and J are TRBV5-1 and TRBJ2-2; D is possibly TRBD1 or TRBD2 (5 bases each). Germline V gene sequence: CDR1 SGHRS, CDR2 YFSETQ. Trimming cost V 2 bases and J 1 base, with 9 bases left between them. The CDR3 is 15 residues long. CDR3 bases: TGCGCCAGCAGCTTAGGGACGGGGAACACCGGGGAGCTGTTTTTT. Protein: CASSLGTGNTGELFF.

This chain connects TRBV7-6 to TRBJ2-2; 12 bases are shared with TRBD2. Germline V gives CDR1 SGHVS, CDR2 FNYEAQ. V was clipped by 5 bases and J by 5 bases; unmatched bases: 12. There are 18 residues in the CDR3. CDR3 protein: CASSPTQLAGGRTGELFF. The DNA for the CDR3 is TGTGCCAGCAGCCCGACCCAACTAGCGGGAGGACGTACCGGGGAGCTGTTTTTT.